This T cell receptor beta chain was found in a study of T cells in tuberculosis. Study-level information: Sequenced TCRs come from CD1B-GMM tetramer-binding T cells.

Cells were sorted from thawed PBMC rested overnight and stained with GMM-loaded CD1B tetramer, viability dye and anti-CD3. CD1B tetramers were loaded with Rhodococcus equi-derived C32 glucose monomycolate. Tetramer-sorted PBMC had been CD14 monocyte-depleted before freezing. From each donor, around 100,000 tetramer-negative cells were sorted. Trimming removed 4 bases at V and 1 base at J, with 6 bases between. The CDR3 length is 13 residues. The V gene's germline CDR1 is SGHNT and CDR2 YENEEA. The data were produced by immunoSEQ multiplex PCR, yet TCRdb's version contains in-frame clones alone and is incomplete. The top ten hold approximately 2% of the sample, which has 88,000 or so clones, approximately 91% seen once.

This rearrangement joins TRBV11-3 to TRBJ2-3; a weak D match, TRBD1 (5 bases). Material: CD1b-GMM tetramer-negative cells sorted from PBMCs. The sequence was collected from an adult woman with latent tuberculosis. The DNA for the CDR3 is TGTGCCAGCAGCTCCAGGGGCACAGATACGCAGTATTTT. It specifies CASSSRGTDTQYF.